One T cell receptor (beta chain) is described in this entry. The antigen remains undetermined. The sample belongs to a study of Ad26.COV2.S vaccination and SARS-CoV-2 variants. About the study: Enrollment placed the donor in the COV1001 Ad26.COV2.S trial arm. Ad26.COV2.S, an intramuscular injection, was given once or twice 56 days apart. General study results and limits: Individuals receiving vaccine had higher spike-specific TCR breadth than placebo recipients did. Overall T cell responses may have been underestimated by the analyses of TCR breadth and depth.

Produced via immunoSEQ multiplex PCR; TCRdb's table is partial and in-frame only. The sample holds approximately 480,000 clones; approximately 88% are singletons and the top ten take 9.5% to 15%. Indicated treatment: approximately 18 received Ad26.COV2.S at low or high dose, single or two shots; about 5 received placebo; per-sample allocation not given. Sampling happened 63 days after the first vaccine or placebo injection. The CDR3 is 19 amino acids. Losses at the gene ends were 0 bases for V and 4 bases for J; bases not matched to a gene: 14. The source material was peripheral blood, sampled in a trial of Ad26.COV2.S vaccine versus placebo. The chain couples TRBV23-1 to TRBJ2-1; 8 bases are shared with TRBD1. TRBV23-1 is placed among ORFs of uncertain function. This receptor was identified in a person aged 18-60 years who received the Ad26.COV2.S COVID-19 vaccine or a placebo. CDR3 in amino acids: CASSQSYGSGQGLYNEQFF. The CDR3 nucleotides are TGCGCCAGCAGTCAATCCTACGGGTCCGGACAGGGCTTGTACAATGAGCAGTTCTTC.